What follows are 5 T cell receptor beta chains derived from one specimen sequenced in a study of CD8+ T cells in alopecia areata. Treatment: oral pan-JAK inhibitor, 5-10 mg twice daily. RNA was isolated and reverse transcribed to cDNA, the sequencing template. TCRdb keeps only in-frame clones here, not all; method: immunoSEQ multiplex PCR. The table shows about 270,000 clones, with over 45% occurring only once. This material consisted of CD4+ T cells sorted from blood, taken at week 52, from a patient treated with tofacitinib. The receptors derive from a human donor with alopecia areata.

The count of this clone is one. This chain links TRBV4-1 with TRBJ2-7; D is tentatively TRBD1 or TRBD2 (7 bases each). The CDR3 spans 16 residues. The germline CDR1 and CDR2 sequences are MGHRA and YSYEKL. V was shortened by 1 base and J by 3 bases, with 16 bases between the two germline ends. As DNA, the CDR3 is TGCGCCAGCAGCCAAGGACAGGGAGGGGGCTACTACGAGCAGTACTTC. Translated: CASSQGQGGGYYEQYF.

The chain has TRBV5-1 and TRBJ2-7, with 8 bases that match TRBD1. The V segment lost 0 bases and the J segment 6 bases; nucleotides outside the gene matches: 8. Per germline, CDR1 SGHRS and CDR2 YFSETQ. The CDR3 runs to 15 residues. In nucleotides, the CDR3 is TGCGCCAGCAGCTTGGGAGGACAGGGTTTAGGCGAGCAGTACTTC. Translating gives CASSLGGQGLGEQYF.

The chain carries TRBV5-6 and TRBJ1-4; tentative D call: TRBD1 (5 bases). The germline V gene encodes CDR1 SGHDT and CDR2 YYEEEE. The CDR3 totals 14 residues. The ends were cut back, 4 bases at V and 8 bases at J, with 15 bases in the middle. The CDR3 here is CASSVGTWAEKLFF. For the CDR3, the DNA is TGTGCCAGCAGCGTCGGGACTTGGGCCGAAAAACTGTTTTTT.

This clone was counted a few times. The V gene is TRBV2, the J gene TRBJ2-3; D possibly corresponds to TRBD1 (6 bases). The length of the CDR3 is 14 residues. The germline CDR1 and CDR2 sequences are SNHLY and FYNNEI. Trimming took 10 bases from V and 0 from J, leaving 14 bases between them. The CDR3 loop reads CATRDRGSTDTQYF. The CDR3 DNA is TGTGCCACGAGGGATAGGGGGAGCACAGATACGCAGTATTTT.

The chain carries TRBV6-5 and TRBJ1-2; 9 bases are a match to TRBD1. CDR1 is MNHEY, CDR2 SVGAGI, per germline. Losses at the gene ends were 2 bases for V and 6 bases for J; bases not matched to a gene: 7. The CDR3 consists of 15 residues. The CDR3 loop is CASSYTQGAGDGYTF. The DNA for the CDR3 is TGTGCCAGCAGTTACACACAGGGGGCGGGAGATGGCTACACCTTC.